This is a list of T cell receptor beta chains from one sample in a study of cytomegalovirus exposure and HLA in healthy donors. Some clones are missing from TCRdb's copy, which holds only in-frame ones; the method was immunoSEQ multiplex PCR. The table shows tens of thousands of clones, with around 80% occurring only once. Material for sequencing was PBMCs. The receptors were sampled from a man in his fifties in good health and CMV-seropositive. Each CDR3 is given with its conserved first and last residue. Fields, in order: J gene, CDR3 length, V gene, clone size, D gene, CDR3 protein, CDR3 DNA. D genes are given only for firm matches. Rows may omit the clone size; those that give it use once, few, many or a size class.

TRBJ1-2 | 11 | TRBV5-1 | . | . | CASWGDYGYTF | TGCGCCAGCTGGGGGGACTATGGCTACACCTTC
TRBJ1-5 | 13 | TRBV14 | . | . | CASSQDSSQPQHF | TGTGCCAGCAGCCAAGATTCCAGTCAGCCCCAGCATTTT
TRBJ2-3 | 16 | TRBV7-3 | . | TRBD2 | CASSSSGTSGSDTQYF | TGTGCCAGCAGCTCATCCGGGACTAGCGGGTCAGATACGCAGTATTTT
TRBJ2-5 | 14 | TRBV27 | . | . | CASSSWLAAGTQYF | TGTGCCAGCAGTTCCTGGCTCGCAGCGGGGACCCAGTACTTC
TRBJ2-7 | 14 | TRBV11-2 | . | TRBD2 | CASSPLAGLPEQYF | TGTGCCAGCAGCCCACTAGCGGGACTACCCGAGCAGTACTTC
TRBJ1-1 | 14 | TRBV18 | . | . | CASTAAYSNTEAFF | TGTGCCAGCACGGCAGCGTACTCGAACACTGAAGCTTTCTTT
TRBJ2-3 | 15 | TRBV9 | . | . | CASSVLTGVKDTQYF | TGTGCCAGCAGCGTACTGACGGGAGTGAAAGATACGCAGTATTTT
TRBJ1-4 | 16 | TRBV7-6 | . | . | CASSLVSGRKNEKLFF | TGTGCCAGCAGCTTAGTTAGCGGCAGGAAGAATGAAAAACTGTTTTTT
TRBJ2-5 | 13 | TRBV29-1 | . | . | CSVEVLGGETQYF | TGCAGCGTTGAAGTTCTGGGGGGAGAGACCCAGTACTTC
TRBJ1-2 | 15 | TRBV5-1 | few | . | CASSLGQGLLYGYTF | TGCGCCAGCAGCTTGGGCCAGGGCCTACTCTATGGCTACACCTTC